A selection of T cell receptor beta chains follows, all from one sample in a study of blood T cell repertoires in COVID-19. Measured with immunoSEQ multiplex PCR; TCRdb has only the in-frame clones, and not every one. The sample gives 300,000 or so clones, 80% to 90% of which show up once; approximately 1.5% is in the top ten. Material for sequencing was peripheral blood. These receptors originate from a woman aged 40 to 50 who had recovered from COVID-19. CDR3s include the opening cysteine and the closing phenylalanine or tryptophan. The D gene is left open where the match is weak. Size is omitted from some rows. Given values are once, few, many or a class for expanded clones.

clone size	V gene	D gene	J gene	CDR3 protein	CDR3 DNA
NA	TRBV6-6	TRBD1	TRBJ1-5	CASSPRDRGPLANQPQHF	TGTGCCAGCAGTCCGCGGGACAGGGGCCCCTTAGCAAATCAGCCCCAGCATTTT
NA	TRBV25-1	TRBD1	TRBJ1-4	CASKGDRVAEKLFF	TGTGCCAGCAAAGGGGACAGGGTTGCTGAAAAACTGTTTTTT
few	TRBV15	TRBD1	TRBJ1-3	CATSRGPGQGAGNTIYF	TGTGCCACCAGCAGAGGCCCGGGACAGGGGGCCGGAAACACCATATATTTT
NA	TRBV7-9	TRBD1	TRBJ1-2	CASSSWTGGDGYTF	TGTGCCAGCAGCAGCTGGACAGGGGGGGATGGCTACACCTTC
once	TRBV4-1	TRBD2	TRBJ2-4	CASSQKREGGFHVAKNIQYF	TGCGCCAGCAGCCAAAAACGGGAGGGGGGATTCCATGTAGCCAAAAACATTCAGTACTTC
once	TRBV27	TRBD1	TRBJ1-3	CASARDRQSGNTIYF	TGTGCCAGCGCCCGGGACAGGCAGTCTGGAAACACCATATATTTT
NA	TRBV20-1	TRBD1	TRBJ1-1	CSARTGGIAFF	TGCAGTGCGAGGACAGGGGGTATAGCTTTCTTT
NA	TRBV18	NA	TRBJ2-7	CASSPNRGSYEQYF	TGTGCCAGCTCACCCAATCGGGGGAGCTACGAGCAGTACTTC
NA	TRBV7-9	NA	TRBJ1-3	CASSPRGANGNTIYF	TGTGCCAGCAGCCCCCGGGGGGCGAACGGAAACACCATATATTTT
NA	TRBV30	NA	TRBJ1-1	CAWGVSLYGEAFF	TGTGCCTGGGGGGTTTCACTTTACGGTGAAGCTTTCTTT
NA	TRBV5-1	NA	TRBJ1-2	CASSLVLEGGYTF	TGCGCCAGCAGCTTGGTTTTAGAGGGTGGCTACACCTTC